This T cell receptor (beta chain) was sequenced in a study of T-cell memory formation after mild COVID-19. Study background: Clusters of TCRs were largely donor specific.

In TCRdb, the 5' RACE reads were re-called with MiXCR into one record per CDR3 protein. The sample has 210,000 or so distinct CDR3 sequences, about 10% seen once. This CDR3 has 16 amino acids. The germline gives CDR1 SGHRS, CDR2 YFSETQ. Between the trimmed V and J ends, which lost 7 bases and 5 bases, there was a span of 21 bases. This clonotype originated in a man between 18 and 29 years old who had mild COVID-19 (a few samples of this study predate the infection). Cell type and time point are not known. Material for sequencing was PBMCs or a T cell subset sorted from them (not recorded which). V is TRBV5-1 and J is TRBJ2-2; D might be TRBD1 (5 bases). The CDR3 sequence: CASQPTNQGGTGELFF. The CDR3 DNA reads TGCGCCAGCCAACCTACCAACCAGGGTGGTACCGGGGAGCTGTTTTTT.